Shown below are 23 T cell receptor beta chains from a single sample sequenced in a study of cytomegalovirus exposure and HLA in healthy donors. The PCR ran on 60 Vbeta and 13 Jbeta primers. TCRdb's table, derived via immunoSEQ multiplex PCR, lists solely in-frame clones and lacks some. The sample has around 210,000 clones, roughly 78% seen once. What was sequenced was PBMCs. The source of these receptors is a boy younger than 18 in good health and CMV-seronegative.

This clone has a single count. The chain carries TRBV6-1 and TRBJ2-2; TRBD1 is a possible D gene (5 bases). Germline lookup yields CDR1 MNHNS and CDR2 SASEGT. V was cut by 11 bases and J by 4 bases, with 14 bases left in between. This CDR3 is built from 13 residues. DNA of the CDR3: TGTGCCGTGCAGGGATCGGGCACCGGGGAGCTGTTTTTT. It codes for CAVQGSGTGELFF.

Turning to this clone: Other DNA sequences within the sample encode an identical CDR3. The gene calls are TRBV5-1 and TRBJ2-1, with 9 bases lining up with TRBD2. CDR1 SGHRS and CDR2 YFSETQ come from the germline V gene. V was clipped by 0 bases and J by 1 base; unmatched bases: 2. The CDR3 runs to 16 residues. In DNA, the CDR3 is TGCGCCAGCAGCTTGGGGCTAGCGGGATCCTACAATGAGCAGTTCTTC. Translated, it gives CASSLGLAGSYNEQFF. Full variable domain (missing parts from reference TRBV5-1 and TRBJ2-1): KAGVTQTPRYLIKTRGQQVTLSCSPISGHRSVSWYQQTPGQGLQFLFEYFSETQRNKGNFPGRFSGRQFSNSRSEMNVSTLELGDSALYLCASSLGLAGSYNEQFFGPGTRLTVL.

The chain has TRBV29-1 and TRBJ2-5; D gene ambiguous. Trimming cost V 3 bases and J 7 bases, with 18 bases left between them. This CDR3 contains 14 residues. Germline loops: CDR1 SQVTM, CDR2 ANQGSEA. CDR3 amino acids: CSVDKGVGPGTQYF. The CDR3 DNA follows: TGCAGCGTTGACAAAGGTGTGGGCCCCGGGACCCAGTACTTC.

This chain uses TRBV7-8 with TRBJ2-1; 8 bases fit TRBD2. The CDR3 is 17 residues long. The junction had 10 bases not matched to a gene; V was cut back by 5 bases and J by 1 base. The V gene's germline CDR1 is SGHVS and CDR2 FQNEAQ. The CDR3: CASSPLAAFRSYNEQFF. DNA of the CDR3: TGTGCCAGCAGCCCACTAGCGGCCTTCAGGTCCTACAATGAGCAGTTCTTC.

J is TRBJ1-1 and V is TRBV10-1, with D perhaps matching TRBD1 (5 bases). The ends were cut back, 6 bases at V and 4 bases at J, with 18 bases in the middle. The CDR3 totals 15 residues. CDR1 WNHNN and CDR2 SYGVQD come from the germline V gene (reference sequence). The CDR3 DNA follows: TGCGCCAGCAGCCGACAGCCAGGCAGGAGCACTGAAGCTTTCTTT. Its protein is CASSRQPGRSTEAFF.

V is TRBV19 and J is TRBJ1-5; D is perhaps TRBD1 (5 bases). V lost 1 base, J lost 6 bases, and 16 bases lay in between. Germline V CDR1 and CDR2: LNHDA, SQIVND (reference sequence). The CDR3 extends over 16 amino acids. CDR3 loop: CASSIVGGAVGQPQHF. In DNA form, the CDR3 reads TGTGCCAGTAGTATAGTTGGAGGGGCGGTTGGTCAGCCCCAGCATTTT.

J is TRBJ2-5 and V is TRBV4-1, with D uncertain. The ends were cut back, 0 bases at V and 5 bases at J, with 10 bases in the middle. Germline V gene data show CDR1 as MGHRA and CDR2 as YSYEKL. The CDR3 totals 14 residues. This CDR3 is CASSQEAVVETQYF. CDR3 nucleotide sequence: TGCGCCAGCAGCCAAGAGGCGGTAGTGGAGACCCAGTACTTC.

J is TRBJ2-1 and V is TRBV7-7; a possible D gene is TRBD2 (6 bases). Germline CDR1 reads SSHAT; CDR2 reads FNYEAQ (reference sequence). The CDR3 extends over 12 amino acids. CDR3: CALGGAYNEQFF. As DNA, the CDR3 is TGTGCTCTCGGGGGAGCCTACAATGAGCAGTTCTTC.

The chain joins TRBV5-5 to TRBJ2-3; 9 positions agree with TRBD2. V lost 4 bases and J lost 5; bases outside the gene matches: 11. Germline loops: CDR1 SGHKS, CDR2 YYEKEE (reference sequence). This CDR3 region has 16 residues. The CDR3 spells CASSRQGAGGIDTQYF. CDR3 bases: TGTGCCAGCAGCCGACAAGGAGCGGGGGGTATAGATACGCAGTATTTT.

The chain carries TRBV2 and TRBJ2-7; maybe TRBD1 (5 bases). Germline CDR1 reads SNHLY; CDR2 reads FYNNEI. The CDR3 covers 15 residues. V shed 4 bases and J shed 6 bases, with 19 bases lying between them. The CDR3 reads CASSALQGRSAEQYF. The CDR3 nucleotides are TGTGCCAGCAGTGCGCTGCAGGGTCGAAGCGCCGAGCAGTACTTC.

V is TRBV19 and J is TRBJ1-2; TRBD1 agrees at 8 bases. The V gene end was trimmed by 6 bases and the J gene end by 8 bases; junction bases not matched to a gene: 14. This CDR3 contains 15 residues. The germline V gene encodes CDR1 LNHDA and CDR2 SQIVND (reference sequence). CDR3 sequence reads: CASSEDREAIRGYTF. The DNA for the CDR3 is TGTGCCAGTAGCGAGGACAGGGAGGCCATCCGCGGCTACACCTTC.

J is TRBJ2-1 and V is TRBV30, with D tentatively TRBD1 (6 bases). The CDR3 extends over 14 amino acids. Trimming cost V 5 bases and J 4 bases, with 15 bases left between them. The germline V gene has CDR1 GTSNPN and CDR2 SVGIG (reference sequence). CDR3 region: CAWSRQARYNEQFF. In nucleotides, the CDR3 is TGTGCCTGGTCCCGACAGGCCAGATACAATGAGCAGTTCTTC.

J is TRBJ2-3 and V is TRBV4-1, with 8 bases that match TRBD2. The CDR3 loop spans 14 amino acids. Germline CDR1 is MGHRA and CDR2 is YSYEKL. V lost 4 bases and J lost 8; bases outside the gene matches: 8. The CDR3, as DNA: TGCGCCAGCAGCCCCGGGGGGGGGTGGGGTACGCAGTATTTT. It codes for CASSPGGGWGTQYF.

V is TRBV2 and J is TRBJ2-7; TRBD1 might be the D (6 bases). The germline gives CDR1 SNHLY, CDR2 FYNNEI. The CDR3 covers 14 residues. The V end lost 7 bases, the J end lost 6 bases, and 19 bases lay between the germline ends. CDR3 sequence (DNA): TGTGCCAGCACCGCCGGGACAAGAGACAGCGAGCAGTACTTC. Translation: CASTAGTRDSEQYF.

V usage is TRBV9 and J usage is TRBJ2-3, with TRBD1 identical over 9 bases. The CDR3 is 16 residues long. J gave up 1 base and V 4 bases, and 7 bases lay outside the gene matches. Per germline, CDR1 SGDLS and CDR2 YYNGEE. In DNA, the CDR3 is TGTGCCAGCAGCCTACAGGGGGCACTGGGCACAGATACGCAGTATTTT. Translated: CASSLQGALGTDTQYF.

This clone was picked up a small number of times. The CDR3 region is CAISVGQESQPQHF. The CDR3 DNA follows: TGTGCCATCAGTGTCGGACAGGAGAGTCAGCCCCAGCATTTT. The V call is TRBV10-3, the J call TRBJ1-5; 7 bases agree with TRBD1. V shed 4 bases and J 6 bases; nucleotides not matched to a gene: 6. The CDR3 runs to 14 residues. The germline V gene encodes CDR1 ENHRY and CDR2 SYGVKD.

This chain joins TRBV11-2 and TRBJ2-2; D ambiguous. V lost 5 bases and J lost 1, with 2 bases in between. The V gene's germline CDR1 is SGHAT and CDR2 FQNNGV. The CDR3 has 12 amino acids. The chain's CDR3 is CASSLNTGELFF. CDR3 nucleotides: TGTGCCAGCAGCCTGAACACCGGGGAGCTGTTTTTT.

The rearrangement joins TRBV4-1 to TRBJ1-6, with TRBD1 identical over 7 bases. Germline values: CDR1 MGHRA, CDR2 YSYEKL. This CDR3 contains 18 residues. V shed 1 base, J shed 8 bases, and the junction held 14 bases outside the gene matches. The DNA of the CDR3 is TGCGCCAGCAGCCAAGTCGTTTCTTCACAGGGGTATCATTCACCCCTCCACTTT. It specifies CASSQVVSSQGYHSPLHF.

In regard to this clone: The same CDR3 also results from other DNA sequences found in this sample. The chain carries TRBV20-1 and TRBJ1-1; no clear D. Germline V CDR1 and CDR2: DFQATT, SNEGSKA (reference sequence). The CDR3 is 11 amino acids. Trimming pared 3 bases from V and 6 bases from J, leaving 8 bases between. CDR3 in DNA: TGCAGTGCTAGGGGAGGAGCTGAAGCTTTCTTT. It codes for CSARGGAEAFF.

A word on this clone: At the DNA level, this CDR3 is encoded by other sequences in the same sample as well. The chain employs TRBV5-1 and TRBJ1-1; D is possibly TRBD1 (6 bases). Germline V gene data show CDR1 as SGHRS and CDR2 as YFSETQ. CDR3 length: 16 amino acids. Trimming stripped 1 base from V and 3 bases from J, with 16 bases between. This chain's CDR3 is CASSLRTGGGDTEAFF. CDR3 nucleotides: TGCGCCAGCAGCTTGAGGACGGGGGGCGGGGACACTGAAGCTTTCTTT.

The chain uses TRBV4-1 and TRBJ1-1, with a possible D match to TRBD1 (5 bases). There are 13 residues in the CDR3. The germline gives CDR1 MGHRA, CDR2 YSYEKL. Trimming removed 2 bases at V and 1 base at J, with 5 bases between. CDR3 sequence: CASSQTGNTEAFF. In DNA, the CDR3 is TGCGCCAGCAGCCAAACAGGGAACACTGAAGCTTTCTTT.

V and J are TRBV27 and TRBJ1-6, with D possibly matching TRBD1 (6 bases). V was pared by 0 bases and J by 8 bases, with 11 bases between. The CDR3 is made up of 15 amino acids. CDR1 MNHEY and CDR2 SMNVEV come from the germline V gene (reference sequence). DNA for the CDR3: TGTGCCAGCAGTTTATCGAACAGGGCCGATTCACCCCTCCACTTT. This gives the protein CASSLSNRADSPLHF.

This clone was counted only a few times. The chain joins TRBV7-2 to TRBJ1-2, with 10 bases aligning to TRBD1. Per the germline V gene, CDR1 is SGHTA and CDR2 is FQGNSA. CDR3 size: 14 residues. V was clipped by 3 bases and J by 9 bases; unmatched bases: 7. CDR3 bases: TGTGCCAGCAGCTTGCGACAGGGGGCGCGAAGCTACACCTTC. The encoded protein is CASSLRQGARSYTF.